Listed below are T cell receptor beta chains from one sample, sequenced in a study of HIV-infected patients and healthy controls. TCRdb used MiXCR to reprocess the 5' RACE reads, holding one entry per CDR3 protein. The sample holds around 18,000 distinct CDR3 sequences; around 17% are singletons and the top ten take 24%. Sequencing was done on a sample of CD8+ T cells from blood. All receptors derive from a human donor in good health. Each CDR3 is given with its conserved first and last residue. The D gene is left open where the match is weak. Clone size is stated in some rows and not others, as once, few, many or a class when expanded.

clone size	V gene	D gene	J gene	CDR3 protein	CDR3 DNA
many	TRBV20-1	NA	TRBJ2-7	CSARVGLSSYEQYF	TGCAGTGCTAGAGTTGGCCTAAGCTCCTACGAGCAGTACTTC
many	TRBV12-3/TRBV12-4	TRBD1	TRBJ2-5	CASSPGDRPQETQYF	TGTGCCAGCAGTCCCGGGGACAGGCCCCAAGAGACCCAGTACTTC
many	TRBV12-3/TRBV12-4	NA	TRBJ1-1	CASSLSPTANTEAFF	TGTGCCAGCAGTTTATCCCCGACAGCGAACACTGAAGCTTTCTTT
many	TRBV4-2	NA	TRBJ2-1	CASSQDNEQFF	TGTGCCAGCAGCCAAGACAATGAGCAGTTCTTC
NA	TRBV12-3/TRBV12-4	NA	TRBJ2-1	CASSGLVLARGNEQFF	TGTGCCAGCAGTGGATTAGTCCTAGCAAGGGGCAATGAGCAGTTCTTC
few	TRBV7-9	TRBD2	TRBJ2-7	CASNDGLAGTYEQYF	TGTGCCAGCAACGACGGACTAGCGGGGACCTACGAGCAGTACTTC
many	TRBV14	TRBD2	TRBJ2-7	CASSQRGAYEQYF	TGTGCCAGCAGCCAGCGGGGGGCCTACGAGCAGTACTTC
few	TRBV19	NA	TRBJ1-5	CASHYGGAGNQPQHF	TGTGCCAGTCATTATGGCGGGGCAGGGAATCAGCCCCAGCATTTT
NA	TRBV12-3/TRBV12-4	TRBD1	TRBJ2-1	CASSLFSQGNNEQFF	TGTGCCAGCAGTTTATTTTCACAGGGGAACAATGAGCAGTTCTTC
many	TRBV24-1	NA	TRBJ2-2	CATSVASFTGELFF	TGTGCCACCAGTGTAGCCAGCTTTACCGGGGAGCTGTTTTTT
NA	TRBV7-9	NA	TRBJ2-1	CASSLDYIRRNEQFF	TGTGCCAGCAGCTTAGACTACATTCGCCGCAATGAGCAGTTCTTC